This T cell receptor beta chain was recorded in a study of cytomegalovirus exposure and HLA in healthy donors. Study-level results: The investigators catalogued 150 or so TCR beta chains as cytomegalovirus-associated.

60 Vbeta and 13 Jbeta primers were used in PCR. Repertoires were generated with immunoSEQ multiplex PCR, while TCRdb's copy carries only in-frame clones and drops some. Here the sample spans around 190,000 clones, around 81% being singletons. With respect to this clone: What it recognizes is unknown. Within the sample, other DNA sequences also encode this same CDR3.

The germline CDR1 and CDR2 sequences are MGHRA and YSYEKL. The CDR3 sequence is 15 residues long. Unmatched junction bases numbered 1, after V lost 1 base and J lost 5 bases. The sequence came from a man aged 35-49 years in good health and CMV-seronegative. The rearrangement links TRBV4-1 to TRBJ2-3; 12 bases are a match to TRBD2. The sequencing input was PBMCs. CDR3 coding DNA: TGCGCCAGCAGCCAAGGACTAGCGGGAGTAGATACGCAGTATTTT. Encoded protein: CASSQGLAGVDTQYF.